Presented here are 15 T cell receptor beta chains from one specimen sequenced in a study of spatial heterogeneity in lung cancer. One entry per CDR3 protein, called by TCRdb with MiXCR from the 5' RACE reads. This table holds over 95,000 distinct CDR3 sequences, about a tenth found once. Time point defined: blood at routine non-recurrence follow-up after resection. Sequenced material: PBMCs, taken at follow-up. These receptors came from a female donor with early-stage non-small cell lung cancer.

This clonotype was observed a handful of times. The genes are TRBV7-9 and TRBJ1-5, with TRBD1 as a possible D gene (5 bases). There are 13 residues in the CDR3. V lost 0 bases to trimming and J lost 6 bases, with 6 bases between them. Germline CDR1 is SEHNR and CDR2 is FQNEAQ (reference sequence). CDR3 protein: CASSLAGTQPQHF. The CDR3 DNA sequence: TGTGCCAGCAGCTTAGCAGGGACTCAGCCCCAGCATTTT.

The chain links TRBV27 to TRBJ2-7; 10 bases are shared with TRBD2. The germline V gene has CDR1 MNHEY and CDR2 SMNVEV (reference sequence). Trimming removed 0 bases from V and 2 bases from J; junction bases left unmatched: 4. CDR3 size: 16 residues. CDR3 residues: CASSLSGSGRAYEQYF. In DNA, the CDR3 is TGTGCCAGCAGTTTATCGGGGAGCGGGAGGGCCTACGAGCAGTACTTC.

The chain couples TRBV19 to TRBJ2-1, with no clear D. The V end lost 6 bases, the J end lost 7 bases, and 13 bases lay between the germline ends. Per germline, CDR1 LNHDA and CDR2 SQIVND (reference sequence). The CDR3 covers 13 residues. CDR3 in amino acids: CASSERPWNEQFF. DNA of the CDR3: TGTGCCAGTAGCGAGAGACCTTGGAATGAGCAGTTCTTC. The full variable domain, its missing parts supplied by reference TRBV19 and TRBJ2-1, is DGGITQSPKYLFRKEGQNVTLSCEQNLNHDAMYWYRQDPGQGLRLIYYSQIVNDFQKGDIAEGYSVSREKKESFPLTVTSAQKNPTAFYLCASSERPWNEQFFGPGTRLTVL.

The chain has TRBV19 and TRBJ2-2; D may be TRBD1 (5 bases). Trimming stripped 6 bases from V and 4 bases from J, with 15 bases between. This CDR3 is built from 15 residues. From germline, CDR1 is LNHDA and CDR2 SQIVND (reference sequence). CDR3 in amino acids: CASRIQIGATGELFF. As DNA, the CDR3 is TGTGCCAGTAGAATACAGATTGGGGCCACCGGGGAGCTGTTTTTT. Filled out from reference TRBV19 and TRBJ2-2, the complete variable domain reads DGGITQSPKYLFRKEGQNVTLSCEQNLNHDAMYWYRQDPGQGLRLIYYSQIVNDFQKGDIAEGYSVSREKKESFPLTVTSAQKNPTAFYLCASRIQIGATGELFFGEGSRLTVL.

The table lists this clonotype with a few counts. V is TRBV27 and J is TRBJ2-3; weak D call: TRBD1 (5 bases). Between the trimmed V and J ends, which lost 3 bases and 2 bases, there was a span of 9 bases. The CDR3 has 14 amino acids. Germline values: CDR1 MNHEY, CDR2 SMNVEV (reference sequence). The chain's CDR3 is CASSFRQYTDTQYF. Here the CDR3 DNA reads TGTGCCAGCAGTTTCCGACAGTACACAGATACGCAGTATTTT.

J is TRBJ2-3 and V is TRBV28; perhaps TRBD1 as D (6 bases). Germline CDR1 MDHEN, CDR2 SYDVKM. The CDR3 is made up of 14 amino acids. The germline V and J ends were trimmed by 4 bases and 2 bases, with 10 bases remaining between them. The CDR3 DNA is TGTGCCAGCAGTTCTGGACAGCACACAGATACGCAGTATTTT. As protein: CASSSGQHTDTQYF.

The rearrangement links TRBV5-1 to TRBJ1-1; D possibly corresponds to TRBD1 (5 bases). Germline V gene sequence: CDR1 SGHRS, CDR2 YFSETQ. V was clipped by 0 bases and J by 4 bases, with 10 bases between them. CDR3 length: 14 amino acids. As DNA, the CDR3 is TGCGCCAGCAGCTTGGCAGGGTCTGGCACTGAAGCTTTCTTT. Its translation: CASSLAGSGTEAFF.

The V and J genes are TRBV28 and TRBJ1-1; TRBD1 matches at 8 bases. Germline V gives CDR1 MDHEN, CDR2 SYDVKM. V lost 2 bases and J lost 10; bases outside the gene matches: 6. This CDR3 comprises 13 residues. The CDR3 nucleotides are TGTGCCAGCAGTTTAGGCCAGGGGGCGCGAGCTTTCTTT. It encodes CASSLGQGARAFF.

This clonotype has only a few counts. This chain links TRBV20-1 with TRBJ2-5; 11 bases are a match to TRBD2. The germline V gene encodes CDR1 DFQATT and CDR2 SNEGSKA (reference sequence). This CDR3 comprises 15 residues. Germline trimming cut 6 bases from V and 2 bases from J; bases unmatched to any gene: 8. Here the CDR3 reads CSAKTTSGSQETQYF. Written as DNA, the CDR3 is TGCAGTGCAAAGACTACTAGCGGGAGTCAAGAGACCCAGTACTTC.

This clonotype has more than one count but fewer than ten. The rearrangement uses TRBV6-1 and TRBJ1-5; D is uncertain. The germline CDR1 and CDR2 sequences are MNHNS and SASEGT. The CDR3 length is 14 residues. V was pared by 4 bases and J by 4 bases, with 11 bases between. The CDR3: CASSVGRENQPQHF. The CDR3 nucleotides read TGTGCCAGCAGTGTAGGCCGGGAAAATCAGCCCCAGCATTTT.

The V and J genes are TRBV3-1 and TRBJ2-1, with TRBD2 as a possible D gene (5 bases). The CDR3 spans 12 residues. Germline values: CDR1 LGHDT, CDR2 YNNKEL (reference sequence). Between the trimmed V and J ends, which lost 2 bases and 10 bases, there was a span of 9 bases. The CDR3 DNA reads as TGTGCCAGCAGCCAAAATGAGCGGGAGCAGTTCTTC. Translating it yields CASSQNEREQFF.

CDR3 sequence: CASSLDVDTQYF. CDR3 nucleotide sequence: TGTGCCAGCAGCTTAGACGTAGATACGCAGTATTTT. J is TRBJ2-3 and V is TRBV7-2; D unclear. V lost 1 base, J lost 5 bases, and 4 bases lay in between. Germline CDR1 is SGHTA and CDR2 is FQGNSA. The CDR3 has 12 residues.

Details on this clonotype: One end of the junction does not line up with germline, which may come from a read error. V is TRBV5-5 and J is TRBJ2-3, with 11 bases that match TRBD2. The length of the CDR3 is 15 residues. Germline V gives CDR1 SGHKS, CDR2 YYEKEE (reference sequence). This chain's CDR3 is CVSSLTSGKADTQYF. The DNA of the CDR3 is TGTGTCAGCAGCTTGACTAGCGGGAAGGCAGATACGCAGTATTTT.

The chain links TRBV3-1 to TRBJ2-7; D is unclear. V lost 0 bases, J lost 1 base, and 7 bases lay in between. The CDR3 runs 14 residues. CDR1 is LGHDT, CDR2 YNNKEL, per germline (reference sequence). The CDR3: CASSQDGLSYEQYF. Here the CDR3 DNA reads TGTGCCAGCAGCCAAGATGGGCTTTCCTACGAGCAGTACTTC.

The genes are TRBV19 and TRBJ1-5; TRBD1 is a possible D gene (5 bases). This CDR3 is built from 17 residues. The V end was cut by 3 bases, the J end by 0 bases, with 15 bases between. Germline assignment: CDR1 LNHDA and CDR2 SQIVND (reference sequence). CDR3 loop: CASSIGTPGRSNQPQHF. CDR3 coding DNA: TGTGCCAGTAGTATTGGAACACCAGGGCGTAGCAATCAGCCCCAGCATTTT.